This entry lists 11 T cell receptor beta chains sequenced from one sample in a study of monozygotic twins with inflammatory bowel disease. From its re-call of the 5' RACE reads, TCRdb lists each CDR3 protein once, without DNA. The specimen's table records about 210,000 distinct CDR3 sequences. The sequenced material came from blood. These receptors all stem from a human donor with ulcerative colitis or Crohn's disease, or a healthy co-twin of an affected twin (not recorded which).

The rearrangement uses TRBV27 and TRBJ1-2; TCRdb's D call of TRBD1 is untestable without DNA. Germline CDR1 is MNHEY and CDR2 is SMNVEV (reference sequence). This CDR3 region has 13 residues. CDR3 loop: CASRQGATYGYTF.

The V call is TRBV30, the J call TRBJ2-5. Per germline, CDR1 GTSNPN and CDR2 SVGIG (reference sequence). CDR3 size: 13 residues. CDR3 region: CAWSLGVAETQYF. Full variable domain (remainder filled in from reference TRBV30 and TRBJ2-5): SQTIHQWPATLVQPVGSPLSLECTVEGTSNPNLYWYRQAAGRGLQLLFYSVGIGQISSEVPQNLSASRPQDRQFILSSKKLLLSDSGFYLCAWSLGVAETQYFGPGTRLLVL.

This chain uses TRBV9 with TRBJ1-6; the TCRdb D gene call, TRBD1, has no DNA to confirm it. The V gene's germline CDR1 is SGDLS and CDR2 YYNGEE. This CDR3 has 14 amino acids. CDR3 in amino acids: CASSLGAVPPPLHF.

The chain carries TRBV7-2 and TRBJ1-6. The CDR3 covers 15 residues. Germline assignment: CDR1 SGHTA and CDR2 FQGNSA. CDR3: CASSREGSPNSPLHF.

The chain uses TRBV20-1 and TRBJ2-3; the TCRdb D gene call, TRBD2, has no DNA to confirm it. This CDR3 region has 15 residues. Per germline, CDR1 DFQATT and CDR2 SNEGSKA (reference sequence). This CDR3 reads CSATAGGQVTDTQYF.

The gene calls are TRBV12-3 or TRBV12-4 and TRBJ2-1. This CDR3 spans 14 amino acids. CDR3 residues: CASSFAPWDNEQFF.

The J gene is TRBJ1-1, the V gene TRBV15. This CDR3 has 12 residues. Germline assignment: CDR1 LNHNV and CDR2 YYDKDF (reference sequence). The CDR3: CATSVNGGKAFF.

The chain uses TRBV10-3 and TRBJ2-5; TCRdb gives TRBD2 as the D gene, but with no DNA this cannot be confirmed. Germline loops: CDR1 ENHRY, CDR2 SYGVKD. The CDR3 has 12 residues. CDR3 residues: CAIGASRETQYF.

The gene calls are TRBV20-1 and TRBJ1-4; as DNA is missing, the TRBD1 call by TCRdb cannot be tested. The CDR3 spans 12 residues. Germline CDR1 reads DFQATT; CDR2 reads SNEGSKA (reference sequence). CDR3 loop: CSARRANEKLFF.

V gene TRBV5-1 combines with J gene TRBJ2-7; the D call from TCRdb, TRBD1, cannot be confirmed without DNA. From germline, CDR1 is SGHRS and CDR2 YFSETQ. The CDR3 has 14 amino acids. The CDR3 loop reads CASSFFPGSYEQYF.

The chain carries TRBV5-1 and TRBJ2-5. The CDR3 sequence is 15 residues long. CDR1 SGHRS and CDR2 YFSETQ come from the germline V gene. The CDR3 protein is CASKSRGFQGETQYF. The whole variable domain, filled in from reference TRBV5-1 and TRBJ2-5, reads KAGVTQTPRYLIKTRGQQVTLSCSPISGHRSVSWYQQTPGQGLQFLFEYFSETQRNKGNFPGRFSGRQFSNSRSEMNVSTLELGDSALYLCASKSRGFQGETQYFGPGTRLLVL.